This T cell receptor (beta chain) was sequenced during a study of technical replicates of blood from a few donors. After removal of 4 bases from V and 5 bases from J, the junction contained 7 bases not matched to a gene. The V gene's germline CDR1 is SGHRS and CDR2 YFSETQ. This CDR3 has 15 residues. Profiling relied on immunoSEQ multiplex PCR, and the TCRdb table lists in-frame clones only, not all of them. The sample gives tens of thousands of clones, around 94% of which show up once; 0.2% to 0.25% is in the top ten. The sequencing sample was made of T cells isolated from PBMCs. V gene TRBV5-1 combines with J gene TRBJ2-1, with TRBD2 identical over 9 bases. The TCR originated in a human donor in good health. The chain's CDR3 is CASSPGTSRDNEQFF. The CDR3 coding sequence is TGCGCCAGCAGCCCCGGGACTAGCCGCGACAATGAGCAGTTCTTC. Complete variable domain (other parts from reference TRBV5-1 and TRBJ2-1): KAGVTQTPRYLIKTRGQQVTLSCSPISGHRSVSWYQQTPGQGLQFLFEYFSETQRNKGNFPGRFSGRQFSNSRSEMNVSTLELGDSALYLCASSPGTSRDNEQFFGPGTRLTVL.